Below, one T cell receptor beta chain is given with its context. The CDR3 spans 15 residues. CDR1 and CDR2 (germline): MNHNS, SASEGT. V gave up 7 bases and J gave up 3 bases; unmatched junction bases: 9. A multiplex PCR was run with 60 Vbeta primers and 13 Jbeta primers. The table came from immunoSEQ multiplex PCR; TCRdb's copy has only in-frame clones and leaves some out. The data contain around 180,000 clones, about four fifths of them seen just once; the ten biggest clones take up 0.26%. The data were taken from a study of cytomegalovirus exposure and HLA in healthy donors. This TCR was recovered from a boy between 10 and 17 years old in good health and CMV-seronegative. The sequencing input was PBMCs. The chain combines TRBV6-1 with TRBJ1-3; 7 bases are a match to TRBD1. Here the CDR3 reads CASIGGWRVGNTIYF. The CDR3 DNA is TGTGCCAGCATAGGGGGCTGGAGGGTTGGAAACACCATATATTTT.